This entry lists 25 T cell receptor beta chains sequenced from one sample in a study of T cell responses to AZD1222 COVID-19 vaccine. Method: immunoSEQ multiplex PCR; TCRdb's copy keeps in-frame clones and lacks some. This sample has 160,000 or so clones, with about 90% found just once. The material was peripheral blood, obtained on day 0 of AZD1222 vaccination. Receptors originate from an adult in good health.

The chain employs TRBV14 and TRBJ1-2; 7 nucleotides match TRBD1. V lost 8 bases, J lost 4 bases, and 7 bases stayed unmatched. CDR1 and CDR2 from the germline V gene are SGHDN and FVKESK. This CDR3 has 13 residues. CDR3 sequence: CASARTGTYGYTF. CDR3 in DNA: TGTGCCAGCGCCCGGACAGGCACCTATGGCTACACCTTC.

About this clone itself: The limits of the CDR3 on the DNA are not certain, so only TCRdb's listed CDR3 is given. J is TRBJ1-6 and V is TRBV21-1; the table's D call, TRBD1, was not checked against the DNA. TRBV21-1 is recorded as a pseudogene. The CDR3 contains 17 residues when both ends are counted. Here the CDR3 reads CASSKVAGGSYNSPLHF.

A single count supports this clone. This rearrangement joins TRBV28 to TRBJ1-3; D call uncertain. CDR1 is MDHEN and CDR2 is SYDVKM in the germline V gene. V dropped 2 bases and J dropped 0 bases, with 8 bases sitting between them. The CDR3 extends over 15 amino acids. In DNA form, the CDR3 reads TGTGCCAGCAGTTTACAGAAACTCTCTGGAAACACCATATATTTT. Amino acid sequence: CASSLQKLSGNTIYF.

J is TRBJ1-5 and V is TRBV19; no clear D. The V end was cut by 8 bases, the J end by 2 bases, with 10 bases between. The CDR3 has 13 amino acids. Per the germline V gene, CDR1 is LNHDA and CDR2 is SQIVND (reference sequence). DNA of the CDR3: TGTGCCAGTCACACCGGGGGCAATCAGCCCCAGCATTTT. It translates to CASHTGGNQPQHF. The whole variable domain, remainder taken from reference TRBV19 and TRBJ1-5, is DGGITQSPKYLFRKEGQNVTLSCEQNLNHDAMYWYRQDPGQGLRLIYYSQIVNDFQKGDIAEGYSVSREKKESFPLTVTSAQKNPTAFYLCASHTGGNQPQHFGDGTRLSIL.

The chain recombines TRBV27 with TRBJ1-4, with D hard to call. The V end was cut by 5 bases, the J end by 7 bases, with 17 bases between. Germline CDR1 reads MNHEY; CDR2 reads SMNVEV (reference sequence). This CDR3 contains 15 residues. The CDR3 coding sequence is TGTGCCAGCAGTCCCCGGCCCATTCGAGGTGAAAAACTGTTTTTT. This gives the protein CASSPRPIRGEKLFF.

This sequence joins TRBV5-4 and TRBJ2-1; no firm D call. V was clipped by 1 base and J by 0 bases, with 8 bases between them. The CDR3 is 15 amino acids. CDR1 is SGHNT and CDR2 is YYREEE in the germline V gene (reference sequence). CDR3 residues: CASSLSRSSYNEQFF. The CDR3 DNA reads TGTGCCAGCAGCTTGTCTAGAAGCTCCTACAATGAGCAGTTCTTC.

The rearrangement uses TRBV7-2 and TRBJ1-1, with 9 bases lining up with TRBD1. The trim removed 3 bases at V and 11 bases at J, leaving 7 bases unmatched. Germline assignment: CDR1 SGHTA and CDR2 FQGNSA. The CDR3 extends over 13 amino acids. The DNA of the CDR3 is TGTGCCAGCAGCTTGAGGACAGGGGATTGGGCTTTCTTT. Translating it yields CASSLRTGDWAFF.

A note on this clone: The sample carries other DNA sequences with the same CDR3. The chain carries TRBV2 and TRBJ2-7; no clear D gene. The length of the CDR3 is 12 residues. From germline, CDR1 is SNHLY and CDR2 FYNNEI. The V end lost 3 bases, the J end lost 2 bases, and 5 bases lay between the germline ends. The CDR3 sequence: CASSDVTYEQYF. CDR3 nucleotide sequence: TGTGCCAGCAGTGACGTAACCTACGAGCAGTACTTC.

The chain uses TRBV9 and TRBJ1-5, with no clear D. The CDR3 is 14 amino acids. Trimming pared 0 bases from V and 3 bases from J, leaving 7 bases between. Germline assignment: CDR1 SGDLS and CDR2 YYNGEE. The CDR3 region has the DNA TGTGCCAGCAGCGTAGAAGGTAACAATCAGCCCCAGCATTTT. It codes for CASSVEGNNQPQHF. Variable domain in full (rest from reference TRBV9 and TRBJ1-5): DSGVTQTPKHLITATGQRVTLRCSPRSGDLSVYWYQQSLDQGLQFLIQYYNGEERAKGNILERFSAQQFPDLHSELNLSSLELGDSALYFCASSVEGNNQPQHFGDGTRLSIL.

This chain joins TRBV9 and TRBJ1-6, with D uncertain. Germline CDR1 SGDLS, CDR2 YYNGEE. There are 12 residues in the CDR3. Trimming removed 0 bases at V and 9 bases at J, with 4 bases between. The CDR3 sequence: CASSVGRSPLHF. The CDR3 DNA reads TGTGCCAGCAGCGTAGGGCGTTCACCCCTCCACTTT.

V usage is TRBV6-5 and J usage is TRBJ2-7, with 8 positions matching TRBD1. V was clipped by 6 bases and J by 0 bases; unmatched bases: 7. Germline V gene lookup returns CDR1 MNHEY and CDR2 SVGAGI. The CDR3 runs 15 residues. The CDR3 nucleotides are TGTGCCAGCAGCTCTCCCACAGGGGGCTCCTACGAGCAGTACTTC. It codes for CASSSPTGGSYEQYF.

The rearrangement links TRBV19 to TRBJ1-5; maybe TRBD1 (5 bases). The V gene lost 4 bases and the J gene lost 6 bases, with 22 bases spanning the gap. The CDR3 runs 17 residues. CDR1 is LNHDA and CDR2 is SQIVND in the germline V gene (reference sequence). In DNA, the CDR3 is TGTGCCAGTAGTAGCCCGAACCGGGACTTTTTTGTTCAGCCCCAGCATTTT. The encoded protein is CASSSPNRDFFVQPQHF. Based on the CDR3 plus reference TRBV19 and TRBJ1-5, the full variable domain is DGGITQSPKYLFRKEGQNVTLSCEQNLNHDAMYWYRQDPGQGLRLIYYSQIVNDFQKGDIAEGYSVSREKKESFPLTVTSAQKNPTAFYLCASSSPNRDFFVQPQHFGDGTRLSIL.

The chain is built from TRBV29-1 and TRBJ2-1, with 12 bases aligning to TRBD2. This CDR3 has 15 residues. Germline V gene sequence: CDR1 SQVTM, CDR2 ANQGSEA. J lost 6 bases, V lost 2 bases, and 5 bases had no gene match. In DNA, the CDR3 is TGCAGCGTTGAAAAACTAGCGGGGGGACTCAATGAGCAGTTCTTC. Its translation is CSVEKLAGGLNEQFF.

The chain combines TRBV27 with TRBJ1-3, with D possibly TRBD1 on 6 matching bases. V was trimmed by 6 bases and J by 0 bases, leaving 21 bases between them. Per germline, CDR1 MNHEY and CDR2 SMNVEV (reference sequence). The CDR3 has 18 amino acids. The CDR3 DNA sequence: TGTGCCAGCAGCTTGCTCCCCTTGACAGGACGCTCTGGAAACACCATATATTTT. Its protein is CASSLLPLTGRSGNTIYF.

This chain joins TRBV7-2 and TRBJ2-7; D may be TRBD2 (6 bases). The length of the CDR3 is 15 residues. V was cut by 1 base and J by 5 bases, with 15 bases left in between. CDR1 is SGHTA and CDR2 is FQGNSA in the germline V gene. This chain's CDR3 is CASSLGAGRRNEQYF. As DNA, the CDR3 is TGTGCCAGCAGCTTAGGAGCCGGGAGAAGAAACGAGCAGTACTTC. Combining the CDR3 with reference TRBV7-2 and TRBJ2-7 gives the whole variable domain GAGVSQSPSNKVTEKGKDVELRCDPISGHTALYWYRQSLGQGLEFLIYFQGNSAPDKSGLPSDRFSAERTGGSVSTLTIQRTQQEDSAVYLCASSLGAGRRNEQYFGPGTRLTVT.

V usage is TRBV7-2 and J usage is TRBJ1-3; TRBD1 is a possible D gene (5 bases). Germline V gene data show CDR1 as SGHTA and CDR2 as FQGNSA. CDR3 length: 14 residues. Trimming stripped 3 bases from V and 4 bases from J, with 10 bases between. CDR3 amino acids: CASSLGTSGNTIYF. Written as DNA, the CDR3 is TGTGCCAGCAGCTTGGGGACGTCAGGAAACACCATATATTTT.

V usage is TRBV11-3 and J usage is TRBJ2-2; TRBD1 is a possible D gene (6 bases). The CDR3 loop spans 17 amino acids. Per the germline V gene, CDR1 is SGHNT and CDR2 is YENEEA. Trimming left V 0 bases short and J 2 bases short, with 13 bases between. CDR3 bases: TGTGCCAGCAGCTTAGAGGGAGAACAGGGAAACACCGGGGAGCTGTTTTTT. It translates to CASSLEGEQGNTGELFF.

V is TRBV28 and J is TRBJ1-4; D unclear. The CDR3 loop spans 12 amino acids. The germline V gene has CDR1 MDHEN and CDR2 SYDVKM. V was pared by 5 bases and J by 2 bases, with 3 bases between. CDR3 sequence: CASSLTNEKLFF. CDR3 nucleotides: TGTGCCAGCAGTCTGACTAATGAAAAACTGTTTTTT.

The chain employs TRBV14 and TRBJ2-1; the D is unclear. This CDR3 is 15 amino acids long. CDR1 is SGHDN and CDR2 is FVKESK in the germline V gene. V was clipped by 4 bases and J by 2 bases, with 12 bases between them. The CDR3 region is CASSLDHNTYNEQFF. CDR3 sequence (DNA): TGTGCCAGCAGCCTCGACCATAATACCTACAATGAGCAGTTCTTC.

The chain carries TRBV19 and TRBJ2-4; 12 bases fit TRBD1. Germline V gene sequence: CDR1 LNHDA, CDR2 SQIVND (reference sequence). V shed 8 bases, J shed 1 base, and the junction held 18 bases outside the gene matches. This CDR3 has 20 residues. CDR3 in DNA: TGTGCCAGTCGCCCCTCCCCCGGGACAGGGGGCCAGGAGGCCAAAAACATTCAGTACTTC. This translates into CASRPSPGTGGQEAKNIQYF.

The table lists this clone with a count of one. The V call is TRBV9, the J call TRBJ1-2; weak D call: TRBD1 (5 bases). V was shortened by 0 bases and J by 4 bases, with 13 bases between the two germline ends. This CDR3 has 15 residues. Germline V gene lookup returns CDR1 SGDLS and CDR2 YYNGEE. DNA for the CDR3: TGTGCCAGCAGCGTAGACCCCAGGGAGAGCTATGGCTACACCTTC. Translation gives CASSVDPRESYGYTF.

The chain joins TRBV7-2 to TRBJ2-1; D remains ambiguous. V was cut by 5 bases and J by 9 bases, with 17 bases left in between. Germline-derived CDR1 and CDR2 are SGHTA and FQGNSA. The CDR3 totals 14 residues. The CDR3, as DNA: TGTGCCAGCAGCATTGACTCCTCACTGGGTGAGCAGTTCTTC. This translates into CASSIDSSLGEQFF. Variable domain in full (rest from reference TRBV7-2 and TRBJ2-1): GAGVSQSPSNKVTEKGKDVELRCDPISGHTALYWYRQSLGQGLEFLIYFQGNSAPDKSGLPSDRFSAERTGGSVSTLTIQRTQQEDSAVYLCASSIDSSLGEQFFGPGTRLTVL.

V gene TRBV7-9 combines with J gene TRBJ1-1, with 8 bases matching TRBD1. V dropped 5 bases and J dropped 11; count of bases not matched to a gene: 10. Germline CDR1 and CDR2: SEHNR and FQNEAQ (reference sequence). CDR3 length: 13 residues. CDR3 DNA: TGTGCCAGCAGCAGGCGGGACAGGTTTGAGGCTTTCTTT. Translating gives CASSRRDRFEAFF.

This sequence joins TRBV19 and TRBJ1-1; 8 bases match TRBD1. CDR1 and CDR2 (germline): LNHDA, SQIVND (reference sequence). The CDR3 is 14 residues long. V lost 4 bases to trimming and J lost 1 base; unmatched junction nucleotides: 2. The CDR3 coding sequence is TGTGCCAGTAGTAGGACAGGGCCGAACACTGAAGCTTTCTTT. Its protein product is CASSRTGPNTEAFF.

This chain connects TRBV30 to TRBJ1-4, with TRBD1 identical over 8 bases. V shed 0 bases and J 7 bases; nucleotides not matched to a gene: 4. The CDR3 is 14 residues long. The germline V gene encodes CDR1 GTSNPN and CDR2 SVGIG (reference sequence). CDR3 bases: TGTGCCTGGAGTGTCAGGGGGCGCCTTGAAAAACTGTTTTTT. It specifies CAWSVRGRLEKLFF.